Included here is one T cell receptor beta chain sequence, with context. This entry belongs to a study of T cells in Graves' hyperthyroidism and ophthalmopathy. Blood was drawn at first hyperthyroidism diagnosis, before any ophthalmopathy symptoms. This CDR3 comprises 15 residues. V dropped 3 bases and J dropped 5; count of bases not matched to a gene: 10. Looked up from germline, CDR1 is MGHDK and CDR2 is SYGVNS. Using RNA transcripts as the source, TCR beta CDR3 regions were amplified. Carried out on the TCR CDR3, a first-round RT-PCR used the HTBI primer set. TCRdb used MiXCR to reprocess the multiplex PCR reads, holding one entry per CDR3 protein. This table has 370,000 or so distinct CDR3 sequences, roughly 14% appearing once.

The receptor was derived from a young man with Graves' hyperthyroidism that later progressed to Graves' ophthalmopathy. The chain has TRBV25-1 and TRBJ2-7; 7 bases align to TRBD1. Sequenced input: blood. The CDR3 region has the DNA TGTGCCAGCAGTGACACAGGGGTGGCTTCTGACGAGCAGTACTTC. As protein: CASSDTGVASDEQYF.